This TCR beta chain was profiled in a study of control samples from healthy donors and cancer patients. The CDR3 spans 16 residues. V shed 4 bases and J shed 4 bases, with 20 bases lying between them. Germline loops: CDR1 SGHDT, CDR2 YYEEEE. TCRdb's copy holds only in-frame clones and misses some; the assay was immunoSEQ multiplex PCR. The table includes about 100,000 clones, roughly 87% detected once. The TCR sequence derives from a woman aged 50 to 65 in good health. The sample comprised blood. The V and J genes are TRBV5-6 and TRBJ2-5, with D tentatively TRBD1 (5 bases). The CDR3 spells CASSRPLLTVRETQYF. The CDR3 DNA reads TGTGCCAGCAGCCGTCCCCTATTGACAGTCCGAGAGACCCAGTACTTC.